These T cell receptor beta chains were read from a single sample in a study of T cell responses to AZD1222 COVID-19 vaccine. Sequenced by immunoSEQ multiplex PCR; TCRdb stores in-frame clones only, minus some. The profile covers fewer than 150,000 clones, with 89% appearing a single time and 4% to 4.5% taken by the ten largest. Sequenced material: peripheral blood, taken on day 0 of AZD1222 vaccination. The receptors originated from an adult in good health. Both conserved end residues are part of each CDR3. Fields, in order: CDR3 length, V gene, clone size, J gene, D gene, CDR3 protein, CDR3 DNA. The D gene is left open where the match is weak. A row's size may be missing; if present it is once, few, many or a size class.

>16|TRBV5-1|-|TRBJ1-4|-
CASSLGSSGLNEKLFF
TGCGCCAGCAGCTTGGGTAGTTCGGGCCTTAATGAAAAACTGTTTTTT
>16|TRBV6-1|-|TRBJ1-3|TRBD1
CASSVSGQGAGNTIYF
TGTGCCAGCAGTGTCTCGGGACAGGGGGCTGGAAACACCATATATTTT
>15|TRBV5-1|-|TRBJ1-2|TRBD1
CASSLAVRGNYGYTF
TGCGCCAGCAGCTTGGCCGTCAGGGGGAACTATGGCTACACCTTC
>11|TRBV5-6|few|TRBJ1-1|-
CASSLNTEAFF
TGTGCCAGCAGCTTGAACACTGAAGCTTTCTTT
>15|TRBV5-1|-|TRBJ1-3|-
CASSVGGDSGNTIYF
TGCGCCAGCAGCGTGGGAGGTGACTCTGGAAACACCATATATTTT
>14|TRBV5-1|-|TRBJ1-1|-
CASSLSGGDTEAFF
TGCGCCAGCAGCTTGTCCGGTGGGGACACTGAAGCTTTCTTT
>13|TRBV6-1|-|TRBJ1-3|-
CASSETTGNTIYF
TGTGCCAGCAGTGAAACAACTGGAAACACCATATATTTT
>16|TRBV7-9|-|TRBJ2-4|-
CASSRTTGNGQNIQYF
TGTGCCAGCAGCCGAACCACAGGGAATGGCCAAAACATTCAGTACTTC
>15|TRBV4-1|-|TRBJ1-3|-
CASSQERTAGNTIYF
TGCGCCAGCAGCCAAGAAAGGACAGCTGGAAACACCATATATTTT
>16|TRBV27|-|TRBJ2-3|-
CASSLSRLSGTDTQYF
TGTGCCAGCAGTTTATCTCGGCTATCAGGAACAGATACGCAGTATTTT
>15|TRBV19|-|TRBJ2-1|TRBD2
CASSIAGGSYNEQFF
TGTGCCAGTAGTATAGCGGGGGGCTCCTACAATGAGCAGTTCTTC
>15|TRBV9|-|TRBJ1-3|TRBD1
CASSVGQGYRNTIYF
TGTGCCAGCAGCGTGGGACAGGGGTACCGAAACACCATATATTTT
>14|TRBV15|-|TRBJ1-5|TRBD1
CATSRGQGNQPQHF
TGTGCCACCAGCCGGGGACAGGGGAATCAGCCCCAGCATTTT
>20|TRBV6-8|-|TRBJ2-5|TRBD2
CASSPSMWVTGLAGQETQYF
TGTGCCAGCAGCCCCTCAATGTGGGTGACGGGACTAGCGGGGCAAGAGACCCAGTACTTC
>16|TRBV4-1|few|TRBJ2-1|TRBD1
CASSDLTGSIYNEQFF
TGCGCCAGCAGCGACCTGACAGGGTCGATTTACAATGAGCAGTTCTTC
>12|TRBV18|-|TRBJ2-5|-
CASSPAGETQYF
TGTGCCAGCTCACCAGCAGGGGAGACCCAGTACTTC
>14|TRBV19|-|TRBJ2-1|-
CASTRGGQYNEQFF
TGTGCCAGTACCAGGGGGGGTCAATACAATGAGCAGTTCTTC
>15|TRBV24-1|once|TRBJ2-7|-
CATSDLEGVTNEQYF
TGTGCCACCAGTGATTTGGAGGGGGTTACAAACGAGCAGTACTTC
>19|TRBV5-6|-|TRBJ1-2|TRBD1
CASDGPKMTGTGRRHGYTF
TGTGCCAGCGACGGCCCCAAAATGACCGGGACAGGGAGGAGGCATGGCTACACCTTC
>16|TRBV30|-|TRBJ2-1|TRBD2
CAWSVQRGPSYNEQFF
TGTGCCTGGAGTGTTCAGCGGGGCCCCTCCTACAATGAGCAGTTCTTC
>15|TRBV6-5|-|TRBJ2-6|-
CASSTGTSGANVLTF
TGTGCCAGCAGTACTGGGACTTCTGGGGCCAACGTCCTGACTTTC
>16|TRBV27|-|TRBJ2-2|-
CASSLSAVGITGELFF
TGTGCCAGCAGTTTATCGGCAGTGGGGATTACCGGGGAGCTGTTTTTT